Listed here are 9 T cell receptor beta chains from one sample, sequenced in a study of blood T cell repertoires in COVID-19. Clones were read by immunoSEQ multiplex PCR, and TCRdb kept only the in-frame ones, dropping some. This table holds roughly 67,000 clones, 80% to 90% found once. Material for sequencing was peripheral blood. The receptors come from a man aged 45-60 years with active COVID-19.

The V and J genes are TRBV6-4 and TRBJ1-1; the match to TRBD1 covers 11 bases. The CDR3 has 15 residues. Germline values: CDR1 MRHNA, CDR2 SNTAGT. After removal of 2 bases from V and 4 bases from J, the junction contained 3 bases not matched to a gene. The CDR3 spells CASSDGTGGRTEAFF. In DNA, the CDR3 is TGTGCCAGCAGTGACGGGACAGGGGGTCGCACTGAAGCTTTCTTT.

This chain connects TRBV5-4 to TRBJ2-3; 10 bases fit TRBD2. J lost 1 base, V lost 4 bases, and 6 bases had no gene match. Per germline, CDR1 SGHNT and CDR2 YYREEE (reference sequence). This CDR3 spans 16 amino acids. CDR3 DNA sequence: TGTGCCAGCAGCCTCGTAGCGGGAGGTCGCACAGATACGCAGTATTTT. Its protein is CASSLVAGGRTDTQYF.

The chain carries TRBV10-3 and TRBJ1-6, with 11 nucleotides matching TRBD1. V shed 3 bases and J 10 bases; nucleotides not matched to a gene: 5. Germline CDR1 and CDR2: ENHRY and SYGVKD. This CDR3 is built from 15 residues. In DNA, the CDR3 is TGTGCCATCAGTGACCCGGGACAGGGGGAATCACCCCTCCACTTT. The encoded protein is CAISDPGQGESPLHF.

The CDR3 spells CASTPTIAGEQFF. In DNA form, the CDR3 reads TGTGCCAGCACCCCGACAATAGCGGGAGAGCAGTTCTTC. The chain uses TRBV13 and TRBJ2-1, with 8 bases lining up with TRBD2. Per germline, CDR1 PRHDT and CDR2 FYEKMQ (reference sequence). This CDR3 spans 13 amino acids. Germline trimming cut 7 bases from V and 10 bases from J; bases unmatched to any gene: 9. Variable domain in full (rest from reference TRBV13 and TRBJ2-1): AAGVIQSPRHLIKEKRETATLKCYPIPRHDTVYWYQQGPGQDPQFLISFYEKMQSDKGSIPDRFSAQQFSDYHSELNMSSLELGDSALYFCASTPTIAGEQFFGPGTRLTVL.

The V and J genes are TRBV7-2 and TRBJ2-5; TRBD1 agrees at 10 bases. CDR3 size: 18 residues. Per the germline V gene, CDR1 is SGHTA and CDR2 is FQGNSA. V shed 5 bases, J shed 4 bases, and the junction held 16 bases outside the gene matches. As DNA, the CDR3 is TGTGCCAGCAGCCGTAAGGGAACCGGGACAGGGGCAGGAGAGACCCAGTACTTC. It specifies CASSRKGTGTGAGETQYF.

A single count supports this clone. This chain links TRBV5-4 with TRBJ2-2; 7 nucleotides agree with TRBD2. The CDR3 is made up of 15 amino acids. The V segment lost 7 bases and the J segment 0 bases; nucleotides outside the gene matches: 6. Germline V lookup: CDR1 SGHNT, CDR2 YYREEE (reference sequence). This CDR3 is CASGGGLTNTGELFF. CDR3 bases: TGTGCCAGCGGGGGGGGTTTGACGAACACCGGGGAGCTGTTTTTT. The full variable domain, with the rest looked up from reference TRBV5-4 and TRBJ2-2, is ETGVTQSPTHLIKTRGQQVTLRCSSQSGHNTVSWYQQALGQGPQFIFQYYREEENGRGNFPPRFSGLQFPNYSSELNVNALELDDSALYLCASGGGLTNTGELFFGEGSRLTVL.

The chain is built from TRBV28 and TRBJ2-3; 7 nucleotides align to TRBD2. Germline CDR1 and CDR2: MDHEN and SYDVKM. This CDR3 is 15 amino acids long. V lost 2 bases and J lost 1; bases outside the gene matches: 3. The DNA of the CDR3 is TGTGCCAGCAGTTTAGCGGGAGTGGGCACAGATACGCAGTATTTT. Translation: CASSLAGVGTDTQYF.

The gene calls are TRBV10-3 and TRBJ2-3; tentatively, D is TRBD2 (5 bases). Looked up from germline, CDR1 is ENHRY and CDR2 is SYGVKD. CDR3 length equals 13 residues. Trimming cost V 7 bases and J 3 bases, with 11 bases left between them. CDR3 loop: CAIMDSATDTQYF. In DNA form, the CDR3 reads TGTGCCATCATGGATAGCGCAACAGATACGCAGTATTTT.

The chain carries TRBV10-3 and TRBJ2-7, with D maybe TRBD2 (5 bases). Germline CDR1 is ENHRY and CDR2 is SYGVKD. Trimming stripped 10 bases from V and 0 bases from J, with 10 bases between. The CDR3 consists of 12 residues. The chain's CDR3 is CATRGSSYEQYF. Here the CDR3 DNA reads TGTGCCACCCGTGGGAGCTCCTACGAGCAGTACTTC.